The rows below give T cell receptor beta chains drawn from one sample of a study of radiation and T cells in renal cell carcinoma. TCRdb keeps only in-frame clones here, not all; method: immunoSEQ multiplex PCR. The sample shows more than 120,000 clones, 86% of them seen only once. The sample here was blood, taken from a patient whose treatment included radiotherapy and nephrectomy. Receptor source: a woman aged 45-65 years with renal cell carcinoma. The CDR3 runs from the conserved cysteine through the conserved F or W. A D gene is named only where the DNA matches it firmly. The listing skips clone size in some rows; elsewhere it reads once, few, many or a size class.

D gene: -; clone size: once; V gene: TRBV7-2; J gene: TRBJ2-1; CDR3 DNA: TGTGCCAGCGGGCTTGGGGTCAGAAATGAGCAGTTCTTC; CDR3 protein: CASGLGVRNEQFF
D gene: TRBD1; clone size: -; V gene: TRBV5-4; J gene: TRBJ1-1; CDR3 DNA: TGTGCCAGCAGCTTAACAGGGGTGAACACTGAAGCTTTCTTT; CDR3 protein: CASSLTGVNTEAFF
D gene: -; clone size: -; V gene: TRBV7-9; J gene: TRBJ1-2; CDR3 DNA: TGTGCCAGCAGTTCAGGAGCGGCCCTTCGGGGCTACACCTTC; CDR3 protein: CASSSGAALRGYTF
D gene: -; clone size: -; V gene: TRBV6-5; J gene: TRBJ1-1; CDR3 DNA: TGTGCCAGCCGGAGAGGAACTGAAGCTTTCTTT; CDR3 protein: CASRRGTEAFF
D gene: -; clone size: few; V gene: TRBV6-5; J gene: TRBJ2-2; CDR3 DNA: TGTGCCACGATGGTTTACACCGGGGAGCTGTTTTTT; CDR3 protein: CATMVYTGELFF
D gene: -; clone size: -; V gene: TRBV7-2; J gene: TRBJ1-1; CDR3 DNA: TGTGCCAGCAGCCCCGACAGTATTAACACTGAAGCTTTCTTT; CDR3 protein: CASSPDSINTEAFF
D gene: -; clone size: -; V gene: TRBV9; J gene: TRBJ1-4; CDR3 DNA: TGTGCCAGCAGCGTATCAGGGTCGGGGGCTGAAAAACTGTTTTTT; CDR3 protein: CASSVSGSGAEKLFF
D gene: -; clone size: -; V gene: TRBV7-2; J gene: TRBJ1-1; CDR3 DNA: TGTGCCAGCAGCTTAGGGTGGATGAACACTGAAGCTTTCTTT; CDR3 protein: CASSLGWMNTEAFF
D gene: -; clone size: -; V gene: TRBV4-3; J gene: TRBJ2-1; CDR3 DNA: TGCGCCAGCAGCCAATCCTGGGAGCGCAGCTCCTACAATGAGCAGTTCTTC; CDR3 protein: CASSQSWERSSYNEQFF
D gene: TRBD2; clone size: -; V gene: TRBV9; J gene: TRBJ2-3; CDR3 DNA: TGTGCCAGCAGCGTTGGTGCGGGGGACCAATCAGATACGCAGTATTTT; CDR3 protein: CASSVGAGDQSDTQYF
D gene: -; clone size: -; V gene: TRBV7-9; J gene: TRBJ2-7; CDR3 DNA: TGTGCCAGCAGCTTCGGGGGGGACAGAATCTACGAGCAGTACTTC; CDR3 protein: CASSFGGDRIYEQYF
D gene: -; clone size: -; V gene: TRBV19; J gene: TRBJ2-1; CDR3 DNA: TGTGCCAGTAGTAGATTCGGACAGCACAATGAGCAGTTCTTC; CDR3 protein: CASSRFGQHNEQFF
D gene: TRBD1; clone size: -; V gene: TRBV27; J gene: TRBJ1-6; CDR3 DNA: TGTGCCAGCAGCCTACAGGGGGCTAGAGGAAGAACCTATAATTCACCCCTCCACTTT; CDR3 protein: CASSLQGARGRTYNSPLHF
D gene: -; clone size: -; V gene: TRBV19; J gene: TRBJ1-2; CDR3 DNA: TGTGCCAGTAGATCAGGGGCCCTAGGAGGCTACACCTTC; CDR3 protein: CASRSGALGGYTF
D gene: -; clone size: once; V gene: TRBV5-1; J gene: TRBJ1-5; CDR3 DNA: TGCGCCAGCAGCCCCAGGGGAGGTCAGCCCCAGCATTTT; CDR3 protein: CASSPRGGQPQHF
D gene: -; clone size: -; V gene: TRBV4-3; J gene: TRBJ2-3; CDR3 DNA: TGCGCCAGCAGCCAAGTAGTGGGGGTAGGCGCAGATACGCAGTATTTT; CDR3 protein: CASSQVVGVGADTQYF
D gene: -; clone size: many; V gene: TRBV10-3; J gene: TRBJ1-5; CDR3 DNA: TGTGCCATCAGTGAGTACGGGATTAGCAATCAGCCCCAGCATTTT; CDR3 protein: CAISEYGISNQPQHF
D gene: -; clone size: -; V gene: TRBV27; J gene: TRBJ1-5; CDR3 DNA: TGTGCCAGCAGTTCACAGGGTACGAGCAATCAGCCCCAGCATTTT; CDR3 protein: CASSSQGTSNQPQHF
D gene: -; clone size: -; V gene: TRBV6-5; J gene: TRBJ2-2; CDR3 DNA: TGTGCCAGCACCCCCGGGTGGGGCAGGGAGCTGTTTTTT; CDR3 protein: CASTPGWGRELFF
D gene: -; clone size: -; V gene: TRBV19; J gene: TRBJ1-2; CDR3 DNA: TGTGCCAGCAATTCTTACGGCCGCGGGGGCTACACCTTC; CDR3 protein: CASNSYGRGGYTF
D gene: TRBD1; clone size: -; V gene: TRBV28; J gene: TRBJ2-7; CDR3 DNA: TGTGCCAGCAGTCTCCCCGCCAGGGGGATCGACGAGCAGTACTTC; CDR3 protein: CASSLPARGIDEQYF
D gene: -; clone size: -; V gene: TRBV9; J gene: TRBJ2-1; CDR3 DNA: TGTGCCAGCAGCGGTGCCGGGTCAAGGATGAACAATGAGCAGTTCTTC; CDR3 protein: CASSGAGSRMNNEQFF
D gene: -; clone size: -; V gene: TRBV7-9; J gene: TRBJ1-5; CDR3 DNA: TGTGCCAGCAGCTTAGGACAGCCTAATCAGCCCCAGCATTTT; CDR3 protein: CASSLGQPNQPQHF
D gene: -; clone size: -; V gene: TRBV19; J gene: TRBJ2-1; CDR3 DNA: TGTGCCAGTAGTATTGCTAGCGCCTATTACAATGAGCAGTTCTTC; CDR3 protein: CASSIASAYYNEQFF
D gene: TRBD1; clone size: few; V gene: TRBV30; J gene: TRBJ1-5; CDR3 DNA: TGTGCCTGGAGTTTACAGGGGAATCAGCCCCAGCATTTT; CDR3 protein: CAWSLQGNQPQHF
D gene: TRBD2; clone size: -; V gene: TRBV9; J gene: TRBJ2-2; CDR3 DNA: TGTGCCAGCAGCGTAGTCACTAGCGGGAACACCGGGGAGCTGTTTTTT; CDR3 protein: CASSVVTSGNTGELFF
D gene: -; clone size: -; V gene: TRBV10-3; J gene: TRBJ1-1; CDR3 DNA: TGTGCCATCACCGAAAACCGGGGTTACGGAACGGGCCTCACTGAAGCTTTCTTT; CDR3 protein: CAITENRGYGTGLTEAFF
D gene: TRBD1; clone size: -; V gene: TRBV5-4; J gene: TRBJ1-1; CDR3 DNA: TGTGCCAGCAGGGGACAGGACAACACTGAAGCTTTCTTT; CDR3 protein: CASRGQDNTEAFF
D gene: -; clone size: -; V gene: TRBV6-5; J gene: TRBJ2-7; CDR3 DNA: TGTGCCAGCAGTAGCAGACAGTCCTACGAGCAGTACTTC; CDR3 protein: CASSSRQSYEQYF
D gene: TRBD1; clone size: -; V gene: TRBV7-2; J gene: TRBJ1-2; CDR3 DNA: TGTGCCAGCAGCTTCTCTTGGACAGGGGAGGGTGGCTACACCTTC; CDR3 protein: CASSFSWTGEGGYTF
D gene: -; clone size: -; V gene: TRBV10-3; J gene: TRBJ1-2; CDR3 DNA: TGTGCCATCAGTGAGAGCATAGGGGATTTGGAATACACCTTC; CDR3 protein: CAISESIGDLEYTF